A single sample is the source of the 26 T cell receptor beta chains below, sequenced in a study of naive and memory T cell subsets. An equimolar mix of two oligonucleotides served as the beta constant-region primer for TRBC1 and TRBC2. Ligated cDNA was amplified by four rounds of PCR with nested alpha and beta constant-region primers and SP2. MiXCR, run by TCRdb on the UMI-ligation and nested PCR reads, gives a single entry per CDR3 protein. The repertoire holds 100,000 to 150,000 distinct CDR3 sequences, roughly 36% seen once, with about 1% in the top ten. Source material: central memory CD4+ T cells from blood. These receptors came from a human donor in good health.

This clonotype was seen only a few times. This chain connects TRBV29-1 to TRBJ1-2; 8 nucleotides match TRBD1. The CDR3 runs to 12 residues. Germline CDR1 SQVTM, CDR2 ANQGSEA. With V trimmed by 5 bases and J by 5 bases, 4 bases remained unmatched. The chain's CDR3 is CSVSQGVYGYTF. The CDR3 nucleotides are TGCAGCGTTTCACAGGGGGTATATGGCTACACCTTC.

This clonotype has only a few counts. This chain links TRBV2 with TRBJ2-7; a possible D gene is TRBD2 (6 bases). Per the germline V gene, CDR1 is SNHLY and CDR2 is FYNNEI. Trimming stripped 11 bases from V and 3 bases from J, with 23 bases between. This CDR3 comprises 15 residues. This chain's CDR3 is CARSLFRGLSYEQYF. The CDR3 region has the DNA TGTGCCCGTTCCCTTTTTCGGGGGTTGAGCTACGAGCAGTACTTC. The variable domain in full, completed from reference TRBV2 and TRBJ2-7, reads EPEVTQTPSHQVTQMGQEVILRCVPISNHLYFYWYRQILGQKVEFLVSFYNNEISEKSEIFDDQFSVERPDGSNFTLKIRSTKLEDSAMYFCARSLFRGLSYEQYFGPGTRLTVT.

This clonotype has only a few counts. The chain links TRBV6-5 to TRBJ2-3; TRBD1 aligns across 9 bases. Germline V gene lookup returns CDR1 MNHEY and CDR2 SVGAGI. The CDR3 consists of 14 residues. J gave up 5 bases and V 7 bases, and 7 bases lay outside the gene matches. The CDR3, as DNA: TGTGCCAGCACCGACAGGGGGACTGGAGATACGCAGTATTTT. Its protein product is CASTDRGTGDTQYF.

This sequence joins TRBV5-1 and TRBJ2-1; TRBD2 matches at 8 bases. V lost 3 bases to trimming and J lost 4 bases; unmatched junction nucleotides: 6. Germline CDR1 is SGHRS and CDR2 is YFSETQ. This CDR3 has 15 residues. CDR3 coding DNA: TGCGCCAGCAGCTCAGCGCTAGCGGGTTACAATGAGCAGTTCTTC. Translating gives CASSSALAGYNEQFF.

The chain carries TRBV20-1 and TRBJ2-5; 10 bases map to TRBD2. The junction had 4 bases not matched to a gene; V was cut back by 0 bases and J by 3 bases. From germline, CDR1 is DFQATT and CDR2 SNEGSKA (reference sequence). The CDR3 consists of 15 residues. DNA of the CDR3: TGCAGTGCTAGAGAGGCTAGCGGGAGTAAAGAGACCCAGTACTTC. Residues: CSAREASGSKETQYF.

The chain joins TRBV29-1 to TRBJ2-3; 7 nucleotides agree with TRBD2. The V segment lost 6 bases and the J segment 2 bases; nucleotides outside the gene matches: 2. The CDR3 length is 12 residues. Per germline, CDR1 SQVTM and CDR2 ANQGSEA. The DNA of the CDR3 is TGCAGCGTCCGGGACTACACAGATACGCAGTATTTT. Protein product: CSVRDYTDTQYF.

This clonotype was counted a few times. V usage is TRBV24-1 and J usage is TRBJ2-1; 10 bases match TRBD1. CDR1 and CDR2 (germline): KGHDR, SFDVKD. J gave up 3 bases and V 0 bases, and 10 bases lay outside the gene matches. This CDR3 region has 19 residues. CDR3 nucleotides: TGTGCCACCAGTGATTTGCCCAAACCGGGACAGGGGCTCTACAATGAGCAGTTCTTC. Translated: CATSDLPKPGQGLYNEQFF.

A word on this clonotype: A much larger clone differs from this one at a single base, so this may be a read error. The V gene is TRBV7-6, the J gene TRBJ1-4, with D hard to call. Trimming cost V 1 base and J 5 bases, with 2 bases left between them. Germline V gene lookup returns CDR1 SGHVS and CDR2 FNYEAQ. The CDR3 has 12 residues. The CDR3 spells CASSLENEKLFF. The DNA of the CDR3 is TGTGCCAGCAGCTTAGAGAATGAAAAACTGTTTTTT.

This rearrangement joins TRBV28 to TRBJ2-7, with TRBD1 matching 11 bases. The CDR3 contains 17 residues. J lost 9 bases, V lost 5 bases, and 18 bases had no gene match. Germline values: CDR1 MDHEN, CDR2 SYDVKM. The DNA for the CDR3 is TGTGCCAGCAGTGGGGACAGGGGGTCCCTCGGTCTACGTGTGCAGTACTTC. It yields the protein CASSGDRGSLGLRVQYF. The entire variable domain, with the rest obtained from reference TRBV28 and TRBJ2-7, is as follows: DVKVTQSSRYLVKRTGEKVFLECVQDMDHENMFWYRQDPGLGLRLIYFSYDVKMKEKGDIPEGYSVSREKKERFSLILESASTNQTSMYLCASSGDRGSLGLRVQYFGPGTRLTVT.

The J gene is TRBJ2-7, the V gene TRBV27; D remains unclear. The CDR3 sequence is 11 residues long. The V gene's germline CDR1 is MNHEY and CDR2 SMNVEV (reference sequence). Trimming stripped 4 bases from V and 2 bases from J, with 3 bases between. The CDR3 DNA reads TGTGCCAGCAGTTCCCCCTACGAGCAGTACTTC. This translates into CASSSPYEQYF.

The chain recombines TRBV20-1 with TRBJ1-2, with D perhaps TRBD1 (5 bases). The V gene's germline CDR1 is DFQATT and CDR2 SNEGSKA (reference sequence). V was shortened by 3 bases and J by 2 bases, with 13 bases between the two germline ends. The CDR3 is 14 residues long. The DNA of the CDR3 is TGCAGTGCTAGTGTTCCCACAGGAAACTATGGCTACACCTTC. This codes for CSASVPTGNYGYTF.

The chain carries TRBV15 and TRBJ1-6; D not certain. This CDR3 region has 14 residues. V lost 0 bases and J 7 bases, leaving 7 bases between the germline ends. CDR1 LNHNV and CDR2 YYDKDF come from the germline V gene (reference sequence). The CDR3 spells CATSREIQNSPLHF. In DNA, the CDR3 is TGTGCCACCAGCAGAGAGATTCAGAATTCACCCCTCCACTTT. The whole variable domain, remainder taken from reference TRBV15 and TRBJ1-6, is DAMVIQNPRYQVTQFGKPVTLSCSQTLNHNVMYWYQQKSSQAPKLLFHYYDKDFNNEADTPDNFQSRRPNTSFCFLDIRSPGLGDTAMYLCATSREIQNSPLHFGNGTRLTVT.

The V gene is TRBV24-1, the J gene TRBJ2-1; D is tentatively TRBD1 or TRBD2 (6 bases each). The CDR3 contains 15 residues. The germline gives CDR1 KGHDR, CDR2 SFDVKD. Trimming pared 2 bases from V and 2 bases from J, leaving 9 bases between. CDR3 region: CATSDWGATYNEQFF. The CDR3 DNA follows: TGTGCCACCAGTGATTGGGGGGCGACCTACAATGAGCAGTTCTTC.

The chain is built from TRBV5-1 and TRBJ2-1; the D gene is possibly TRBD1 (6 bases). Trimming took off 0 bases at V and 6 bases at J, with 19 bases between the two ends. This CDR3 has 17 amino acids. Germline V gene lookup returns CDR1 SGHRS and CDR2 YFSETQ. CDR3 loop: CASSLAVFAGDINEQFF. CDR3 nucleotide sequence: TGCGCCAGCAGCTTGGCCGTGTTCGCAGGGGACATCAATGAGCAGTTCTTC.

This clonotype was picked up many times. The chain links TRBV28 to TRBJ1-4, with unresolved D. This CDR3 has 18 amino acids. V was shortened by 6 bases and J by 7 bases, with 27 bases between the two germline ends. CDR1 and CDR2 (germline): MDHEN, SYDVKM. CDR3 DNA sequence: TGTGCCAGCAGGGCCTTCGACCGCCACCCCGGTGATATTGAAAAACTGTTTTTT. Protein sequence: CASRAFDRHPGDIEKLFF.

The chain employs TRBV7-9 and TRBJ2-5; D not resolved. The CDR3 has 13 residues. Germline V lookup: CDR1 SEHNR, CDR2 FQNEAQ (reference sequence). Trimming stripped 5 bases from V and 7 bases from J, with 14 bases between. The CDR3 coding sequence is TGTGCCAGCAGCCCCGACGGCGCAGGGACCCAGTACTTC. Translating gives CASSPDGAGTQYF.

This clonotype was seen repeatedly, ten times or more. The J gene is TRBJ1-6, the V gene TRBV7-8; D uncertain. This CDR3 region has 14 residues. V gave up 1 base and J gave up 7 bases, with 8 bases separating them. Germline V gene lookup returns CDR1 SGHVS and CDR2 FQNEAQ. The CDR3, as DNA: TGTGCCAGCAGCTTAGGGGCCCCAAATTCACCCCTCCACTTT. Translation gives CASSLGAPNSPLHF.

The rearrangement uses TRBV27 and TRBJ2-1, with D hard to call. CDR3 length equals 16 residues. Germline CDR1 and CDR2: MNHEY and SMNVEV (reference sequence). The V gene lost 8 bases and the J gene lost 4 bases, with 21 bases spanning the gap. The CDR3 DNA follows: TGTGCCAGCGCCACATTAAGACAAACGAATTACAATGAGCAGTTCTTC. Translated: CASATLRQTNYNEQFF.

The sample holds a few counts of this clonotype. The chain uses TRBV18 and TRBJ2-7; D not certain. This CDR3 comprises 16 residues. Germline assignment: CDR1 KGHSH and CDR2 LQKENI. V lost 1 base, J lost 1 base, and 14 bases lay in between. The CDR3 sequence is CASSPRVGVGSYEQYF. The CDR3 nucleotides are TGTGCCAGCTCACCACGGGTGGGTGTTGGGTCCTACGAGCAGTACTTC.

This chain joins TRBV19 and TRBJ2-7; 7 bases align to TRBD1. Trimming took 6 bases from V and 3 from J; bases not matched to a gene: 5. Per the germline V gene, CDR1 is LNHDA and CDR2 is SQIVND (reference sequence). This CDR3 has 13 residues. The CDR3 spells CASREQGYYEQYF. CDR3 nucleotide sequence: TGTGCCAGTAGAGAACAGGGGTACTACGAGCAGTACTTC.

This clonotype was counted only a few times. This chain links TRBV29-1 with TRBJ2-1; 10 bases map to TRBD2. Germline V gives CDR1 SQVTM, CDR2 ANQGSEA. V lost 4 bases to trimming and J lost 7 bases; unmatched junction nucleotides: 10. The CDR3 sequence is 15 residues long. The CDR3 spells CSVGLAGDFRNEQFF. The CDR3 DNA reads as TGCAGCGTTGGGCTAGCGGGAGATTTTAGGAATGAGCAGTTCTTC.

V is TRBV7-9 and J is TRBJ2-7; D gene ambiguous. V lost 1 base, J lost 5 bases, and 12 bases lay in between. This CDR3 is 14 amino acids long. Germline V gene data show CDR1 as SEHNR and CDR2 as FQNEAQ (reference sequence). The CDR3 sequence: CASSLGGNSHEQYF. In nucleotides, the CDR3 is TGTGCCAGCAGCTTAGGGGGTAATAGTCACGAGCAGTACTTC. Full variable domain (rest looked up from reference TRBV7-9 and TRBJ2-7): DTGVSQNPRHKITKRGQNVTFRCDPISEHNRLYWYRQTLGQGPEFLTYFQNEAQLEKSRLLSDRFSAERPKGSFSTLEIQRTEQGDSAMYLCASSLGGNSHEQYFGPGTRLTVT.

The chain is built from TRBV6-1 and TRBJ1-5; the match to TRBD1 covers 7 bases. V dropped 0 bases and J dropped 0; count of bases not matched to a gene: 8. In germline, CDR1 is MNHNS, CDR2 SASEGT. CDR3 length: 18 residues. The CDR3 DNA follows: TGTGCCAGCAGTGAAGCGCCTTCAGGGGGGAATAGCAATCAGCCCCAGCATTTT. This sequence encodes CASSEAPSGGNSNQPQHF.

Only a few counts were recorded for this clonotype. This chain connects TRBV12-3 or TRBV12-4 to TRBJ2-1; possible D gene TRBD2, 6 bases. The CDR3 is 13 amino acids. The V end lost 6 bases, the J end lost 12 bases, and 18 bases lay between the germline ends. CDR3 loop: CASSSGLLTGQFF. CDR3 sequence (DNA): TGTGCCAGCAGCTCGGGACTTTTAACAGGGCAGTTCTTC.

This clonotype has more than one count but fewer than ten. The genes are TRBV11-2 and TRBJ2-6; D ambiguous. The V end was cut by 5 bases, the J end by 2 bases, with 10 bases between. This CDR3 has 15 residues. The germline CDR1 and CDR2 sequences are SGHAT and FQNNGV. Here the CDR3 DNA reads TGTGCCAGCAGCCCCGGCTCCGCTGGGGCCAACGTCCTGACTTTC. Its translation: CASSPGSAGANVLTF. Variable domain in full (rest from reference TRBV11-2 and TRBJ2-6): EAGVAQSPRYKIIEKRQSVAFWCNPISGHATLYWYQQILGQGPKLLIQFQNNGVVDDSQLPKDRFSAERLKGVDSTLKIQPAKLEDSAVYLCASSPGSAGANVLTFGAGSRLTVL.

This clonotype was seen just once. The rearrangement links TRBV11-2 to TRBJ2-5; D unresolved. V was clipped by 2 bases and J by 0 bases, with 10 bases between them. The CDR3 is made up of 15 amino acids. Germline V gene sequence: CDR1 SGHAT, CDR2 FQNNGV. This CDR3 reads CASSLNPGDQETQYF. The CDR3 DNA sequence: TGTGCCAGCAGCTTAAATCCGGGCGACCAAGAGACCCAGTACTTC.